These 26 T cell receptor beta chains originate from one sample sequenced in a study of blood T cell repertoires in COVID-19 (dated by TCRdb to between 2020 and 2021). The library was prepared using the immunoSEQ multiplex PCR assay. TCRdb stores this immuneACCESS table with in-frame sequences only. Part of the clones is absent; in the studies checked, under half of the shortfall reflects unresolved V genes, and no reason is known for the rest. For this sample there are approximately 180,000 clones; around 80% appear just once. The ten largest make up around 16% of the sample. What was sequenced was PBMCs or T cells enriched from blood (not recorded which). These receptors originate from a woman aged 50 to 65 who had recovered from COVID-19.

The chain has TRBV30 and TRBJ2-1, with D uncertain. Germline assignment: CDR1 GTSNPN and CDR2 SVGIG (reference sequence). The CDR3 has 15 amino acids. V shed 1 base and J shed 0 bases, with 10 bases lying between them. The CDR3 nucleotides are TGTGCCTGGAGTGGCCAGGCCTACTCCTACAATGAGCAGTTCTTC. Translating gives CAWSGQAYSYNEQFF.

J is TRBJ2-7 and V is TRBV7-2; D remains ambiguous. The germline CDR1 and CDR2 sequences are SGHTA and FQGNSA. The CDR3 is 15 amino acids. V dropped 1 base and J dropped 3 bases, with 13 bases sitting between them. The DNA of the CDR3 is TGTGCCAGCAGCTTAGGTCGCGCTCAGGACTACGAGCAGTACTTC. Its translation: CASSLGRAQDYEQYF.

V and J are TRBV7-9 and TRBJ2-1; 10 bases align to TRBD2. The CDR3 runs 16 residues. Unmatched junction bases numbered 9, after V lost 5 bases and J lost 5 bases. Germline lookup yields CDR1 SEHNR and CDR2 FQNEAQ (reference sequence). The CDR3, as DNA: TGTGCCAGCAGCGAGAGCGGGAGGGCCTACAACAATGAGCAGTTCTTC. Translated, it gives CASSESGRAYNNEQFF.

This clone was found a few times. This chain connects TRBV7-2 to TRBJ2-2; 9 bases are shared with TRBD2. The germline V gene has CDR1 SGHTA and CDR2 FQGNSA. The CDR3 has 15 amino acids. V lost 3 bases and J lost 4; bases outside the gene matches: 3. The CDR3 loop is CASSFRAGGTGELFF. The DNA for the CDR3 is TGTGCCAGCAGCTTTCGAGCGGGAGGCACCGGGGAGCTGTTTTTT.

This clone was counted a few times. The chain carries TRBV3-1 (or the pseudogene TRBV3-2) and TRBJ2-7; D uncertain. Trimming removed 0 bases at V and 7 bases at J, with 7 bases between. This CDR3 is built from 12 residues. Germline CDR1 reads LGHDT; CDR2 reads YNNKEL (reference sequence). CDR3 in amino acids: CASSQDVREQYF. The CDR3 DNA sequence: TGTGCCAGCAGCCAAGATGTACGGGAGCAGTACTTC.

V is TRBV30 and J is TRBJ1-5, with a tentative D call TRBD1 (6 bases). Germline V gene lookup returns CDR1 GTSNPN and CDR2 SVGIG (reference sequence). Trimming stripped 4 bases from V and 2 bases from J, with 15 bases between. CDR3 size: 15 residues. The CDR3 reads CAWTPGGRGNQPQHF. The CDR3 nucleotides are TGTGCCTGGACCCCGGGGGGCAGGGGCAATCAGCCCCAGCATTTT.

The chain couples TRBV28 to TRBJ2-6; D might be TRBD2 (6 bases). V was trimmed by 3 bases and J by 0 bases, leaving 9 bases between them. CDR1 MDHEN and CDR2 SYDVKM come from the germline V gene. This CDR3 contains 16 residues. The CDR3 is CASSFHGGSGANVLTF. The CDR3 nucleotides are TGTGCCAGCAGTTTTCACGGGGGCTCTGGGGCCAACGTCCTGACTTTC.

The DNA for the CDR3 is TGTGCCAGCAGCTTAGCGGGAGCGCACAATGAGCAGTTCTTC. It is translated as CASSLAGAHNEQFF. This chain uses TRBV11-2 with TRBJ2-1; tentatively, D is TRBD2 (6 bases). From germline, CDR1 is SGHAT and CDR2 FQNNGV. This CDR3 comprises 14 residues. Trimming stripped 1 base from V and 5 bases from J, with 9 bases between. The full variable domain, completed using reference TRBV11-2 and TRBJ2-1, is EAGVAQSPRYKIIEKRQSVAFWCNPISGHATLYWYQQILGQGPKLLIQFQNNGVVDDSQLPKDRFSAERLKGVDSTLKIQPAKLEDSAVYLCASSLAGAHNEQFFGPGTRLTVL.

J is TRBJ2-7 and V is TRBV2; 14 nucleotides align to TRBD2. Germline-derived CDR1 and CDR2 are SNHLY and FYNNEI. J was trimmed by 7 bases and V by 5 bases; bases with no gene match: 10. The CDR3 extends over 16 amino acids. CDR3 sequence reads: CASSKGLAGAGQEQYF. Written as DNA, the CDR3 is TGTGCCAGCAGTAAGGGACTAGCGGGAGCCGGCCAGGAGCAGTACTTC.

V is TRBV28 and J is TRBJ2-7, with 10 bases matching TRBD2. This CDR3 is 14 amino acids long. Trimming at V came to 7 bases and at J to 2 bases, leaving 5 bases not matched to a gene. Per the germline V gene, CDR1 is MDHEN and CDR2 is SYDVKM. The CDR3 loop reads CASTAAGGPYEQYF. DNA for the CDR3: TGTGCCAGCACCGCAGCGGGGGGGCCCTACGAGCAGTACTTC. Using reference TRBV28 and TRBJ2-7 for the parts outside the CDR3, the full variable domain is DVKVTQSSRYLVKRTGEKVFLECVQDMDHENMFWYRQDPGLGLRLIYFSYDVKMKEKGDIPEGYSVSREKKERFSLILESASTNQTSMYLCASTAAGGPYEQYFGPGTRLTVT.

The chain joins TRBV10-2 to TRBJ2-7; 7 bases are shared with TRBD1. The V segment lost 6 bases and the J segment 0 bases; nucleotides outside the gene matches: 8. The CDR3 sequence is 15 residues long. The germline gives CDR1 WSHSY, CDR2 SAAADI. CDR3 loop: CASRSGQESSYEQYF. The CDR3 region has the DNA TGCGCCAGCAGAAGCGGACAGGAAAGCTCCTACGAGCAGTACTTC.

The chain carries TRBV28 and TRBJ1-5; D perhaps matches TRBD1 (6 bases). The CDR3 contains 15 residues. The V gene's germline CDR1 is MDHEN and CDR2 SYDVKM. Trimming cost V 6 bases and J 7 bases, with 19 bases left between them. This chain's CDR3 is CASRPRGKFGQPQHF. The DNA of the CDR3 is TGTGCCAGCAGGCCGAGGGGGAAATTTGGGCAGCCCCAGCATTTT.

The chain combines TRBV6-1 with TRBJ2-5; tentatively, D is TRBD2 (6 bases). The CDR3 runs to 15 residues. Looked up from germline, CDR1 is MNHNS and CDR2 is SASEGT. Trimming removed 2 bases from V and 2 bases from J, with 12 bases in between. CDR3 residues: CASSELGLPQETQYF. The DNA for the CDR3 is TGTGCCAGCAGTGAACTGGGACTGCCTCAAGAGACCCAGTACTTC.

CDR3 nucleotides: TGTGCCAGCAGTGCGACAGGGGTTTATGGCTACACCTTC. It is translated as CASSATGVYGYTF. The chain joins TRBV12-3 or TRBV12-4 to TRBJ1-2, with 8 bases that match TRBD1. The CDR3 sequence is 13 residues long. The V and J ends lost 5 bases and 5 bases, in that order; junction bases with no gene match: 4.

The chain links TRBV28 to TRBJ2-1, with 11 positions matching TRBD2. V shed 2 bases, J shed 9 bases, and the junction held 6 bases outside the gene matches. Germline CDR1 is MDHEN and CDR2 is SYDVKM. The CDR3 extends over 15 amino acids. CDR3 bases: TGTGCCAGCAGTTTAGGTCTAGCGGGAGGAGGTGAGCAGTTCTTC. Translating it yields CASSLGLAGGGEQFF.

V and J are TRBV4-2 and TRBJ1-2, with TRBD1 matching over 7 bases. Trimming cost V 3 bases and J 4 bases; bases outside gene matches: 11. CDR3 length equals 16 residues. Looked up from germline, CDR1 is LGHNA and CDR2 is YNFKEQ. The CDR3, as DNA: TGTGCCAGCAGCCAGACCGCCGGACAGGAACTCTATGGCTACACCTTC. Protein: CASSQTAGQELYGYTF.

The V and J genes are TRBV5-1 and TRBJ1-1, with 9 bases identical to TRBD1. Trimming removed 1 base from V and 0 bases from J; junction bases left unmatched: 16. This CDR3 spans 20 amino acids. In germline, CDR1 is SGHRS, CDR2 YFSETQ. CDR3 DNA: TGCGCCAGCAGCTTGTCCCGGGGGACAGGGACGACCGCCATGAACACTGAAGCTTTCTTT. As protein: CASSLSRGTGTTAMNTEAFF. Filled out from reference TRBV5-1 and TRBJ1-1, the complete variable domain reads KAGVTQTPRYLIKTRGQQVTLSCSPISGHRSVSWYQQTPGQGLQFLFEYFSETQRNKGNFPGRFSGRQFSNSRSEMNVSTLELGDSALYLCASSLSRGTGTTAMNTEAFFGQGTRLTVV.

This clone was detected only a few times. The chain joins TRBV3-1 (or the pseudogene TRBV3-2) to TRBJ2-1; tentative D call: TRBD2 (6 bases). This CDR3 comprises 14 residues. V shed 4 bases and J shed 5 bases, with 12 bases lying between them. Germline V CDR1 and CDR2: LGHDT, YNNKEL (reference sequence). The CDR3 DNA reads TGTGCCAGCAGCCCCCGGGAGACCCACAATGAGCAGTTCTTC. This codes for CASSPRETHNEQFF.

This clone was seen a handful of times. The V gene is TRBV18, the J gene TRBJ1-3; D unclear. This CDR3 has 15 amino acids. Trimming removed 0 bases from V and 1 base from J, with 7 bases in between. Germline V gene data show CDR1 as KGHSH and CDR2 as LQKENI. CDR3 amino acids: CASSPPNESGNTIYF. The CDR3 DNA follows: TGTGCCAGCTCACCACCGAATGAGTCTGGAAACACCATATATTTT.

The gene calls are TRBV21-1 and TRBJ1-3; whether TRBD1, the table's D call, matches the DNA was not checked. TRBV21-1 counts as a pseudogene. The CDR3 has 13 residues. This CDR3 reads CASNRQRGNTIYF. The CDR3 nucleotides are TGTGCCAGCAACCGACAGAGAGGAAACACCATATATTTT.

The chain carries TRBV7-6 and TRBJ2-3; 8 bases agree with TRBD2. CDR1 SGHVS and CDR2 FNYEAQ come from the germline V gene. V shed 1 base and J 1 base; nucleotides not matched to a gene: 4. This CDR3 comprises 16 residues. The CDR3 spells CASSLGAGVGTDTQYF. DNA for the CDR3: TGTGCCAGCAGCTTAGGAGCGGGAGTCGGCACAGATACGCAGTATTTT.

The chain is built from TRBV2 and TRBJ1-6, with 10 nucleotides matching TRBD1. V gave up 5 bases and J gave up 5 bases; unmatched junction bases: 6. From germline, CDR1 is SNHLY and CDR2 FYNNEI. This CDR3 has 16 amino acids. The CDR3 region has the DNA TGTGCCAGCAGTCCTGACAGGGGGCAAAATAATTCACCCCTCCACTTT. This sequence encodes CASSPDRGQNNSPLHF.

This chain connects TRBV28 to TRBJ2-1; D remains ambiguous. Trimming took off 2 bases at V and 9 bases at J, with 17 bases between the two ends. Germline V gene data show CDR1 as MDHEN and CDR2 as SYDVKM. CDR3 length: 15 amino acids. In DNA form, the CDR3 reads TGTGCCAGCAGTTTAGGTGGCAGCAGAACGGGTGAGCAGTTCTTC. Its protein product is CASSLGGSRTGEQFF.

The V and J genes are TRBV7-3 and TRBJ2-1; D perhaps matches TRBD2 (6 bases). Trimming shortened V by 7 bases and J by 7 bases, and 23 bases separated the two germline ends. The V gene's germline CDR1 is SGHTA and CDR2 FQGTGA. This CDR3 is 16 amino acids long. CDR3 sequence (DNA): TGTGCCAGCACCCCAGTTGGAGGCGGGAATAGGAATGAGCAGTTCTTC. It is translated as CASTPVGGGNRNEQFF. The full variable domain, its missing parts supplied by reference TRBV7-3 and TRBJ2-1, is GAGVSQTPSNKVTEKGKYVELRCDPISGHTALYWYRQSLGQGPEFLIYFQGTGAADDSGLPNDRFFAVRPEGSVSTLKIQRTERGDSAVYLCASTPVGGGNRNEQFFGPGTRLTVL.

This CDR3 is CASSFRQRPHSNTEAFF. CDR3 coding DNA: TGTGCCAGCAGTTTTAGACAGCGCCCACATTCGAACACTGAAGCTTTCTTT. The rearrangement uses TRBV2 and TRBJ1-1, with D tentatively TRBD1 (5 bases). The germline CDR1 and CDR2 sequences are SNHLY and FYNNEI. Trimming removed 5 bases at V and 1 base at J, with 20 bases between. This CDR3 is 17 amino acids long.

The count of this clone is one. The chain couples TRBV24-1 to TRBJ1-1; possibly TRBD1 for D (5 bases). The CDR3 loop spans 16 amino acids. Deletions cut 3 bases from V and 4 bases from J, with 17 bases between. Germline loops: CDR1 KGHDR, CDR2 SFDVKD. CDR3 nucleotides: TGTGCCACCAGTGATGTACCCAGGGTAGTCGGCACTGAAGCTTTCTTT. Residues: CATSDVPRVVGTEAFF.